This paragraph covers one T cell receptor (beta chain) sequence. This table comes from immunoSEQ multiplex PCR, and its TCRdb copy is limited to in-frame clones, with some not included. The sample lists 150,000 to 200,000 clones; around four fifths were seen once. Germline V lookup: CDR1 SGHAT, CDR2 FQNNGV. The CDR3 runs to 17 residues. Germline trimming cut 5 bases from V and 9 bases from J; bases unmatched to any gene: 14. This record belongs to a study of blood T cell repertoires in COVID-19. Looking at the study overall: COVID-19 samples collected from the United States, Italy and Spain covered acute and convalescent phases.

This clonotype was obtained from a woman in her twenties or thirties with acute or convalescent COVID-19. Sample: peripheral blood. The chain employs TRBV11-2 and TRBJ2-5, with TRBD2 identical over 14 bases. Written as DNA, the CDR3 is TGTGCCAGCAGCCCGGGGACTAGCGGGGGCCGCTATGCGTCCCAGTACTTC. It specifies CASSPGTSGGRYASQYF. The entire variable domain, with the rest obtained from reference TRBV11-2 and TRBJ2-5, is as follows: EAGVAQSPRYKIIEKRQSVAFWCNPISGHATLYWYQQILGQGPKLLIQFQNNGVVDDSQLPKDRFSAERLKGVDSTLKIQPAKLEDSAVYLCASSPGTSGGRYASQYFGPGTRLLVL.